This T cell receptor beta chain appears in the sequencing data of a study of blood T cell repertoires in COVID-19. Study-level background: Samples came from the United States, Italy and Spain, spanning acute and convalescent COVID-19. In each case, the material was cDNA or gDNA derived from T cells, B-cell-depleted T cells, or PBMCs.

With V trimmed by 2 bases and J by 7 bases, 3 bases remained unmatched. The CDR3 consists of 14 residues. Germline CDR1 reads MNHEY; CDR2 reads SVGAGI. Original data processing: Amplification with reference gene primers provided the estimates of nucleated cell counts. Profiled with immunoSEQ multiplex PCR; TCRdb holds only in-frame clones, not every one. The D gene and trimming were derived from the DNA, and the V and J assignments and clone size from that table. There are about 400,000 clones in the sample; approximately 86% occur only once, and roughly 2% lies in the top ten. Input material: PBMCs or T cells enriched from blood (not recorded which). This TCR derives from a woman aged 35 to 49 with acute COVID-19. J is TRBJ2-1 and V is TRBV6-5, with 9 bases aligning to TRBD2. CDR3 loop: CASSYGTSRNEQFF. In DNA, the CDR3 is TGTGCCAGCAGTTACGGGACTAGCCGAAATGAGCAGTTCTTC.